The T cell receptor beta chain described here comes from a study of T cell responses to AZD1222 COVID-19 vaccine (dated by TCRdb to the early 2020s). Background for the entire study: Because spike-specific TCR depth and breadth did not differ between the two schedules, AZD1222 recipients who got a second dose at roughly 4 weeks were pooled with those who got a second dose at roughly 12 weeks. Trial participants were enrolled by age into 18-55, 56-69 and 70-plus year subgroups, with about 150, 28 and 57 TCR-sequenced participants respectively. A total of approximately 250 trial participants underwent TCR sequencing, of whom 207 had received two doses of AZD1222 and roughly 26 had received two doses of the MenACWY control vaccine.

In light of the paper, this sample's time point label describes: baseline before first vaccination. Vaccinee samples came from UK trials COV001 and COV002, including a single-blind randomized controlled phase 2/3 trial of AZD1222 (ChAdOx1 nCoV-19) in healthy adults. For TCRbeta chain sequencing, PBMC samples were collected from trial participants at day 0 and at day 28 after the second dose. From V the trimming removes 6 bases and from J it removes 3 bases, while the gene matches leave 6 bases of the junction unaccounted for. The CDR3 runs 16 amino acids, cysteine and phenylalanine included. The kept DNA is CDR3 alone, 48 bases in frame from the first base. The germline V gene specifies MDHEN as CDR1 and SYDVKM as CDR2. What the work shows at the level of the full study, not this receptor alone: Because no day 14 peak-response samples were available, repertoires were characterized only after the peak T cell response. Participants were mostly white British and included more females than males, and it was suggested by the authors that clonal diversity may have been underestimated. Reportedly, almost half of the unique spike-specific TCRs recognized epitopes lying outside the regions that are mutated in the B.1.351 and B.1.1.7 variants. Vaccine-associated CD4 TCRs spanned the whole spike protein, with dominant responses in regions 160-218 and 743-854. Spike-specific TCR breadth and depth rose significantly after two AZD1222 doses compared with day 0 and with MenACWY recipients. In the small 56-69-year group, the increase in depth fell short of significance, most likely because of low power. Conclusions about previously exposed vaccinees are limited, since just a handful of AZD1222 recipients were seropositive for SARS-CoV-2 at baseline.

The CDR3 regions of human TCRbeta chains were analyzed by immunosequencing. The study's processing was this. Repertoire TCRs were matched against a reference library of SARS-CoV-2-specific TCRs generated with the MIRA antigen-specificity platform. Breadth was defined as the fraction of unique TCRs that were SARS-CoV-2-associated. Depth was defined as the fraction of total T cells that were SARS-CoV-2-associated. Using the MIRA data, every spike-specific TCR was mapped to the spike region that the TCR reacted to and assigned to either a CD4 or a CD8 class. Log10-transformed breadth and depth values were compared by one-way ANOVA with Sidak's multiple comparisons tests. Not all clones reach the TCRdb copy of this immuneACCESS table, which keeps in-frame sequences only. Checked studies attribute under half of the gap to unresolved V genes and leave the rest unexplained. V and J calls plus clone size are reproduced from that table; the DNA served to infer D and trimming. The table for this sample lists roughly 140,000 clones; roughly 92% of them were counted only once. The ten largest clones take up over 1% of the sample.

As to this clone: The antigen it binds to is not known. Per-nucleotide qualities are absent, and no much larger clonotype sits a single base away.

The material sequenced was peripheral blood, taken on day 0 of AZD1222 vaccination. This TCR was recovered from an adult in good health. The rearranged chain carries TRBV28 and TRBJ1-6; TRBD1 fits 9 bases in the junction. The nucleotides are TGTGCCAGCAGAACACAGGGGGCAAACTATAATTCACCCCTCCACTTT. Translated, it reads CASRTQGANYNSPLHF.